This TCR beta chain was documented in a study of OX40 agonist ivuxolimab in advanced cancers. Some clones are missing from TCRdb's copy, which holds only in-frame ones; the method was immunoSEQ multiplex PCR. The sample records nearly 60,000 clones, 75% to 85% being singletons. Study results and limitations: In the 0.1 to 3.0 mg/kg range, CD4+ and CD8+ blood T cells had expanded clonally by week 6. The mean number of expanded clones was higher in CD8+ T cells than in CD4+.

Germline V lookup: CDR1 SGHTS, CDR2 YDEGEE. V lost 9 bases to trimming and J lost 2 bases, with 14 bases between them. The length of the CDR3 is 13 residues. Concerning this clone itself: The antigen remains undetermined.

The origin of this receptor is an adult with an advanced solid tumor such as melanoma, head and neck, liver or kidney cancer. This chain connects TRBV5-8 to TRBJ1-2; D not certain. The material was CD4+ or CD8+ T cells sorted from blood, obtained in a trial of the OX40 agonist ivuxolimab. The CDR3 protein is CATRTALNYGYTF. In DNA, the CDR3 is TGTGCCACCCGGACGGCTCTCAACTATGGCTACACCTTC.